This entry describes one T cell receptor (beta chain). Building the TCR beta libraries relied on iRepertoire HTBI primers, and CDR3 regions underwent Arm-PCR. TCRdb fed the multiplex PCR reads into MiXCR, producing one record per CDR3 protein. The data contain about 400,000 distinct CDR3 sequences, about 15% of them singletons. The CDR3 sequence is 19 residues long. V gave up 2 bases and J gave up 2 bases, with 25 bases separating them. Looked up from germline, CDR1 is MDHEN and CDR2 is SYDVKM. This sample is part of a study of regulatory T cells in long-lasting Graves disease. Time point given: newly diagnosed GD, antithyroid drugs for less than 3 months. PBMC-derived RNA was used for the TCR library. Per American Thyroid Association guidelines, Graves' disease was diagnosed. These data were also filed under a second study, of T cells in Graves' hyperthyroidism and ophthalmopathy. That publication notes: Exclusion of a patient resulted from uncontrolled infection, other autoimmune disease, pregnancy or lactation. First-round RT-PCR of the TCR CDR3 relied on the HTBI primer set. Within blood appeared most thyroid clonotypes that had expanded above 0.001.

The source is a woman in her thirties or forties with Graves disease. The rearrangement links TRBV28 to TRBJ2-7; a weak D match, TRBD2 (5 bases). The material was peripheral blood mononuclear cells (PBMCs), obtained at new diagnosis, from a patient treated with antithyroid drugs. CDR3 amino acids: CASSLGGSAGVWSPYEQYF. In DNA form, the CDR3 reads TGTGCCAGCAGTTTAGGAGGTAGCGCTGGGGTATGGTCGCCCTACGAGCAGTACTTC.